This T cell receptor beta chain was identified in a study of blood T cell repertoires in COVID-19. Overall study context: Samples of COVID-19 (acute and convalescent) were obtained from the United States, Italy and Spain. PBMCs, B-cell-depleted T cells, or T cells provided the cDNA or gDNA that made up the material.

Original handling: By means of reference gene primer amplification, nucleated cell counts were estimated. Libraries were prepared by immunoSEQ multiplex PCR; TCRdb keeps only in-frame clonotypes and omits some of them. From that table come the V and J calls and clone size; the DNA was used to work out D and trimming. The sample yields a few hundred thousand clones, about 90% seen once. V was trimmed by 6 bases and J by 2 bases, leaving 8 bases between them. The CDR3 extends over 13 amino acids. From germline, CDR1 is WNHNN and CDR2 SYGVQD (reference sequence). The specimen was peripheral blood. V is TRBV10-1 and J is TRBJ1-5; D not certain. This receptor was taken from a man between 18 and 29 years old who had recovered from COVID-19. The CDR3: CASRAVGNQPQHF. DNA of the CDR3: TGCGCCAGCAGGGCCGTGGGCAATCAGCCCCAGCATTTT.